Listed below are T cell receptor beta chains from one sample, sequenced in a study of T cells in narcolepsy. The table came from immunoSEQ multiplex PCR; TCRdb's copy has only in-frame clones and leaves some out. This table holds 25,000 to 30,000 clones, about 80% found once. Sequences were obtained from CD45RA- memory CD4+ T cells from PBMCs. Receptor source: a human donor with narcolepsy. Both conserved end residues are part of each CDR3. Fields, in order: clone size, V gene, J gene, CDR3 protein. Only some rows state a clone size, as once, few, many or a class for expanded clones.

clone size: .; V gene: TRBV10-3; J gene: .; CDR3 protein: CASSGQGPYEQYF
clone size: .; V gene: TRBV15; J gene: TRBJ1-4; CDR3 protein: CATSSQTGDNEKLFF
clone size: once; V gene: TRBV5-1; J gene: TRBJ2-7; CDR3 protein: CASSADGSVSEQYF
clone size: .; V gene: TRBV4-3; J gene: TRBJ1-6; CDR3 protein: CASSQDLGSPLHF
clone size: .; V gene: TRBV7-9; J gene: TRBJ1-2; CDR3 protein: CASRPAGTGSYGYTF
clone size: .; V gene: TRBV9; J gene: TRBJ1-5; CDR3 protein: CASSVGAADNQPQHF
clone size: .; V gene: TRBV30; J gene: TRBJ2-7; CDR3 protein: CAWSEGRGFYEQYF
clone size: .; V gene: TRBV29-1; J gene: TRBJ2-1; CDR3 protein: CSVETLRGTSYNEQFF
clone size: once; V gene: TRBV5-1; J gene: TRBJ2-2; CDR3 protein: CASSKEGPNTGELFF
clone size: few; V gene: TRBV28; J gene: TRBJ2-3; CDR3 protein: CASSLRFTDTQYF